This T cell receptor (beta chain) was captured by sequencing in a study of cytomegalovirus exposure and HLA in healthy donors. Study results and limitations: According to an earlier analysis, most TCR beta V segments yielded productive rearrangements about 90% or about 30% of the time.

CDR3 size: 16 residues. Germline V lookup: CDR1 SEHNR, CDR2 FQNEAQ (reference sequence). The J segment lost 11 bases and the V segment lost 2 bases, leaving 15 bases of the junction unmatched. This clone was seen a few times. Its target is not known. The PCR was carried out with 60 Vbeta primers and 13 Jbeta primers. Profiled with immunoSEQ multiplex PCR; TCRdb holds only in-frame clones, not every one. This repertoire shows about 200,000 clones, 82% found once; its top ten account for around 3%. Though probably carrying unrecorded immune exposures, donors were nominally healthy at sampling. V and J are TRBV7-9 and TRBJ2-1, with 7 bases aligning to TRBD2. This TCR was sampled from a woman in her thirties or forties in good health and CMV-seronegative. The material sequenced was PBMCs. The CDR3 bases are TGTGCCAGCAGCTTATCGATAGGCGGGGAGGGCCCAAAGCAGTTCTTC. Translating gives CASSLSIGGEGPKQFF.